One and the same sample provided the 32 T cell receptor beta chains below, sequenced in a study of cytomegalovirus exposure and HLA in healthy donors. It was with 60 Vbeta and 13 Jbeta primers that the PCR ran. This table comes from immunoSEQ multiplex PCR, and its TCRdb copy is limited to in-frame clones, with some not included. The sample yields 90,000 to 95,000 clones, around 78% seen once. The material sequenced was PBMCs. Receptor source: a young man in good health and CMV-seronegative.

The chain carries TRBV7-3 and TRBJ2-7; 12 nucleotides match TRBD1. The CDR3 has 15 amino acids. Germline CDR1 is SGHTA and CDR2 is FQGTGA. The junction had 6 bases not matched to a gene; V was cut back by 5 bases and J by 4 bases. For the CDR3, the DNA is TGTGCCAGCAGCCGAGGGACAGGGGGCAAGTACGAGCAGTACGTC. It specifies CASSRGTGGKYEQYV.

The chain carries TRBV18 and TRBJ2-7; 9 bases map to TRBD1. The junction had 4 bases not matched to a gene; V was cut back by 3 bases and J by 1 base. The CDR3 contains 15 residues. In germline, CDR1 is KGHSH, CDR2 LQKENI. The CDR3 sequence: CASSPGQGHSYEQYF. The CDR3 nucleotides are TGTGCCAGCTCACCGGGACAGGGCCATTCCTACGAGCAGTACTTC.

About this clone: Germline and junction disagree at one end, which may indicate a read error. V gene TRBV7-9 combines with J gene TRBJ1-1; tentative D call: TRBD1 (6 bases). The CDR3 totals 14 residues. The germline CDR1 and CDR2 sequences are SEHNR and FQNEAQ (reference sequence). The DNA of the CDR3 is TGTTCCAGCAGCACGACAGGAAAGGGGACTGAAGCTTTCTTT. Protein sequence: CSSSTTGKGTEAFF.

This chain joins TRBV5-1 and TRBJ1-2; 7 nucleotides match TRBD1. The V and J ends lost 0 bases and 4 bases, in that order; junction bases with no gene match: 6. CDR3 length: 15 amino acids. From germline, CDR1 is SGHRS and CDR2 YFSETQ. CDR3 DNA: TGCGCCAGCAGCTTGGCAGCCCAGGGGGTCTATGGCTACACCTTC. It codes for CASSLAAQGVYGYTF.

This clone has a handful of counts. V gene TRBV5-4 combines with J gene TRBJ1-5, with TRBD1 as a possible D gene (6 bases). The germline gives CDR1 SGHNT, CDR2 YYREEE (reference sequence). V was trimmed by 3 bases and J by 11 bases, leaving 12 bases between them. CDR3 size: 12 residues. As DNA, the CDR3 is TGTGCCAGCAGCTCCGATACAGGGTCCCAGCATTTT. It yields the protein CASSSDTGSQHF.

The chain is built from TRBV19 and TRBJ1-5; D may be TRBD1 (6 bases). Germline V gives CDR1 LNHDA, CDR2 SQIVND (reference sequence). The CDR3 totals 13 residues. V was shortened by 7 bases and J by 7 bases, with 14 bases between the two germline ends. The DNA of the CDR3 is TGTGCCAGTACCGGACCAGGGGCCCAGCCCCAGCATTTT. As protein: CASTGPGAQPQHF.

The V gene is TRBV10-3, the J gene TRBJ2-1, with TRBD1 as a possible D gene (5 bases). In germline, CDR1 is ENHRY, CDR2 SYGVKD. Between the trimmed V and J ends, which lost 6 bases and 4 bases, there was a span of 7 bases. CDR3 length equals 12 residues. Here the CDR3 DNA reads TGTGCCATCAGACAGGAGTACAATGAGCAGTTCTTC. It is translated as CAIRQEYNEQFF.

This chain joins TRBV6-5 and TRBJ1-1, with 11 bases identical to TRBD1. Germline assignment: CDR1 MNHEY and CDR2 SVGAGI. This CDR3 spans 14 amino acids. Trimming took 6 bases from V and 6 from J; bases not matched to a gene: 6. The CDR3 DNA reads as TGTGCCAGCAGCCTGGGACAGGGGGTCGCTGAAGCTTTCTTT. Its translation is CASSLGQGVAEAFF.

CDR3 sequence (DNA): TGTGCCAGCCCGGGACTAGCGGGAGTAAGCGAGCAGTACGTC. Amino acids: CASPGLAGVSEQYV. The chain joins TRBV21-1 to TRBJ2-7; TRBD2 is the table's D call and was not checked against the DNA. TRBV21-1 is deemed a pseudogene. This CDR3 has 14 amino acids.

V is TRBV9 and J is TRBJ1-5; possible D gene TRBD1, 6 bases. Trimming shortened V by 0 bases and J by 7 bases, and 11 bases separated the two germline ends. The CDR3 length is 14 residues. Germline V gives CDR1 SGDLS, CDR2 YYNGEE. Written as DNA, the CDR3 is TGTGCCAGCAGCGTAGAGGGGGGGCGACAGCCCCAGCATTTT. It codes for CASSVEGGRQPQHF.

The chain has TRBV27 and TRBJ1-2; possible D gene TRBD1, 5 bases. Trimming cost V 5 bases and J 3 bases, with 19 bases left between them. The germline V gene has CDR1 MNHEY and CDR2 SMNVEV (reference sequence). The CDR3 consists of 16 residues. CDR3 sequence: CASSITTEYSHYGYTF. In DNA form, the CDR3 reads TGTGCCAGCAGTATCACGACAGAATACTCCCACTATGGCTACACCTTC.

The chain joins TRBV6-1 to TRBJ2-1; D not certain. Deletions cut 4 bases from V and 5 bases from J, with 6 bases between. The CDR3 is made up of 12 amino acids. Germline CDR1 and CDR2: MNHNS and SASEGT. CDR3 sequence: CASSALNNEQFF. The CDR3 bases are TGTGCCAGCAGTGCCTTAAACAATGAGCAGTTCTTC.

The chain couples TRBV7-3 to TRBJ2-1, with D perhaps matching TRBD1 (6 bases). Per the germline V gene, CDR1 is SGHTA and CDR2 is FQGTGA. Trimming cost V 3 bases and J 0 bases, with 9 bases left between them. The CDR3 contains 15 residues. CDR3 DNA sequence: TGTGCCAGCAGCTTGGGACACGGCTCCTACAATGAGCAGTTCTTC. This encodes CASSLGHGSYNEQFF.

The V call is TRBV9, the J call TRBJ2-1, with D tentatively TRBD2 (6 bases). V lost 3 bases to trimming and J lost 0 bases, with 10 bases between them. Germline V lookup: CDR1 SGDLS, CDR2 YYNGEE. The CDR3 runs to 15 residues. In nucleotides, the CDR3 is TGTGCCAGCAGCGACGGGACTTACTCCTACAATGAGCAGTTCTTC. Translated, it gives CASSDGTYSYNEQFF.

The chain has TRBV5-6 and TRBJ2-1; no clear D gene. CDR1 SGHDT and CDR2 YYEEEE come from the germline V gene. The CDR3 consists of 11 residues. V lost 2 bases to trimming and J lost 8 bases, with 5 bases between them. CDR3 protein: CASSFLDEQFF. The CDR3 DNA reads as TGTGCCAGCAGCTTCTTAGATGAGCAGTTCTTC.

The chain recombines TRBV19 with TRBJ1-4; TRBD1 matches at 10 bases. The CDR3 consists of 18 residues. Looked up from germline, CDR1 is LNHDA and CDR2 is SQIVND (reference sequence). J lost 2 bases, V lost 3 bases, and 9 bases had no gene match. The CDR3 loop is CASSITGTGAHTNEKLFF. As DNA, the CDR3 is TGTGCCAGTAGTATTACCGGGACAGGGGCCCATACTAATGAAAAACTGTTTTTT.

The chain has TRBV13 and TRBJ2-1; maybe TRBD2 (6 bases). The CDR3 covers 16 residues. Germline lookup yields CDR1 PRHDT and CDR2 FYEKMQ (reference sequence). V lost 5 bases and J lost 6, with 20 bases in between. CDR3 DNA: TGTGCCAGCAGCCCCTTGGGACTTGGGATGGGCAATGAGCAGTTCTTC. It translates to CASSPLGLGMGNEQFF.

The chain employs TRBV14 and TRBJ2-6; D unclear. Trimming removed 2 bases at V and 4 bases at J, with 15 bases between. This CDR3 has 17 residues. Per germline, CDR1 SGHDN and CDR2 FVKESK. CDR3 region: CASSQRHGTRGANVLTF. CDR3 DNA sequence: TGTGCCAGCAGCCAACGCCACGGTACTCGGGGGGCCAACGTCCTGACTTTC.

This clone came up once. This sequence joins TRBV19 and TRBJ1-2; the D is unclear. The CDR3 length is 16 residues. V lost 5 bases, J lost 4 bases, and 20 bases lay in between. Germline CDR1 reads LNHDA; CDR2 reads SQIVND (reference sequence). The CDR3 coding sequence is TGTGCCAGTAGTGGCATCGACACGACCCTTCCCTATGGCTACACCTTC. It yields the protein CASSGIDTTLPYGYTF.

The J gene is TRBJ2-5, the V gene TRBV29-1; 8 bases are shared with TRBD2. From germline, CDR1 is SQVTM and CDR2 ANQGSEA. V lost 5 bases to trimming and J lost 5 bases; unmatched junction nucleotides: 10. The CDR3 has 14 amino acids. CDR3 protein: CSVSGEREWETQYF. CDR3 in DNA: TGCAGCGTTAGTGGAGAGCGGGAGTGGGAGACCCAGTACTTC.

The chain is built from TRBV18 and TRBJ1-3; possibly TRBD1 for D (5 bases). V lost 8 bases to trimming and J lost 4 bases, with 18 bases between them. The CDR3 consists of 15 residues. Germline V gives CDR1 KGHSH, CDR2 LQKENI. CDR3 nucleotide sequence: TGTGCCAGCACAGGAGGGCTGGCGTACGGAAACACCATATATTTT. This codes for CASTGGLAYGNTIYF.

V and J are TRBV19 and TRBJ1-5, with D tentatively TRBD1 (5 bases). Germline assignment: CDR1 LNHDA and CDR2 SQIVND (reference sequence). The CDR3 sequence is 15 residues long. The V end was cut by 5 bases, the J end by 4 bases, with 15 bases between. CDR3 coding DNA: TGTGCCAGTAGTTCACAGGAGGGTCGGAATCAGCCCCAGCATTTT. It encodes CASSSQEGRNQPQHF.

The J gene is TRBJ2-7, the V gene TRBV5-4; TRBD2 aligns across 9 bases. Germline lookup yields CDR1 SGHNT and CDR2 YYREEE (reference sequence). There are 15 residues in the CDR3. The trim removed 0 bases at V and 3 bases at J, leaving 4 bases unmatched. The CDR3 coding sequence is TGTGCCAGCAGCTTGGCCGGCGGGGGGGGCTACGAGCAGTACTTC. It translates to CASSLAGGGGYEQYF.

This chain links TRBV7-2 with TRBJ2-7; 10 nucleotides line up with TRBD1. Germline CDR1 SGHTA, CDR2 FQGNSA. This CDR3 comprises 16 residues. The V and J ends lost 4 bases and 0 bases, in that order; junction bases with no gene match: 6. This chain's CDR3 is CASSSSGQGYSYEQYF. CDR3 sequence (DNA): TGTGCCAGCAGCTCTTCGGGACAGGGGTACTCCTACGAGCAGTACTTC.

The chain couples TRBV7-9 to TRBJ2-1, with TRBD2 identical over 7 bases. The CDR3 loop spans 17 amino acids. Losses at the gene ends were 4 bases for V and 8 bases for J; bases not matched to a gene: 17. Germline CDR1 is SEHNR and CDR2 is FQNEAQ (reference sequence). The CDR3 DNA is TGTGCCAGCAGCTCATTTCCTAGCGGCCTCCCGCTGGATGAGCAGTTCTTC. It specifies CASSSFPSGLPLDEQFF.

The CDR3 bases are TGTGCCAGCAGCGCAACGGGGACTAGCGGGAGCCTGAATGAGCAGTTCTTC. Protein sequence: CASSATGTSGSLNEQFF. The rearrangement links TRBV9 to TRBJ2-1; TRBD2 agrees at 14 bases. Germline CDR1 and CDR2: SGDLS and YYNGEE. The V and J ends lost 3 bases and 7 bases, in that order; junction bases with no gene match: 9. There are 17 residues in the CDR3.

This clone was seen only a few times. The CDR3 spells CASSWEGIYNEQFF. The CDR3 DNA follows: TGCGCCAGCAGTTGGGAGGGAATTTACAATGAGCAGTTCTTC. The chain couples TRBV4-1 to TRBJ2-1, with 7 bases lining up with TRBD2. The CDR3 runs to 14 residues. With V trimmed by 6 bases and J by 4 bases, 6 bases remained unmatched. Germline CDR1 reads MGHRA; CDR2 reads YSYEKL.

The rearrangement joins TRBV27 to TRBJ1-2; tentatively, D is TRBD1 (5 bases). V was pared by 6 bases and J by 6 bases, with 17 bases between. This CDR3 contains 14 residues. CDR1 and CDR2 from the germline V gene are MNHEY and SMNVEV (reference sequence). CDR3 DNA: TGTGCCAGCAGGGACACCAACACCCCTCATGGCTACACCTTC. Translated, it gives CASRDTNTPHGYTF.

This clone was counted a few times. The V gene is TRBV6-5, the J gene TRBJ1-5; D possibly corresponds to TRBD1 (5 bases). CDR3 length: 15 amino acids. Trimming stripped 6 bases from V and 2 bases from J, with 14 bases between. Per germline, CDR1 MNHEY and CDR2 SVGAGI. The CDR3 region has the DNA TGTGCCAGCAGAGACCGGGGGGTTGGCAATCAGCCCCAGCATTTT. It specifies CASRDRGVGNQPQHF.

This chain links TRBV27 with TRBJ1-1; the D gene is possibly TRBD1 (5 bases). Trimming removed 5 bases from V and 7 bases from J, with 14 bases in between. The CDR3 consists of 13 residues. Germline-derived CDR1 and CDR2 are MNHEY and SMNVEV (reference sequence). CDR3: CASSIRVTGEAFF. The DNA of the CDR3 is TGTGCCAGCAGTATACGTGTAACAGGTGAAGCTTTCTTT.

The chain links TRBV4-2 to TRBJ2-3; 9 bases line up with TRBD2. J gave up 0 bases and V 4 bases, and 11 bases lay outside the gene matches. From germline, CDR1 is LGHNA and CDR2 YNFKEQ. The CDR3 runs to 18 residues. The CDR3 sequence: CASSRSHRTSGSTDTQYF. CDR3 DNA sequence: TGTGCCAGCAGCCGCTCTCACCGTACTAGCGGGAGCACAGATACGCAGTATTTT.

The genes are TRBV27 and TRBJ2-1, with 8 bases fitting TRBD2. The germline V gene encodes CDR1 MNHEY and CDR2 SMNVEV (reference sequence). Unmatched junction bases numbered 4, after V lost 6 bases and J lost 3 bases. The CDR3 is 14 amino acids. In DNA, the CDR3 is TGTGCCAGCAGCCTTAGCGGGAACTACAATGAGCAGTTCTTC. Amino acids: CASSLSGNYNEQFF.